This TCR beta chain is drawn from a study of control samples from healthy donors and cancer patients (dated by TCRdb to the early 2020s). As to this clone: Its target antigen remains unknown. There are no base qualities to consult, and no much larger clone falls within one base.

Libraries were constructed by the immunoSEQ multiplex PCR assay. Sourced from immuneACCESS, this table was stored by TCRdb with only in-frame sequences that have V and J called. A share of the clones is absent; for the studies checked, an unresolved V gene accounts for under half, and the remainder has no known explanation. This sample is represented by some 80,000 clones; 85% to 95% of them were singletons. The top ten hold over 4.5% of the sample. The CDR3 starts with the cysteine, ends with the phenylalanine, and has 12 residues. Left in the record is the CDR3 DNA by itself, 36 bases read in frame from the first base. The germline V gene (reference sequence) specifies MNHEY as CDR1 and SMNVEV as CDR2. V was cut back by 0 bases and J by 7 bases, leaving a gap of 7 bases between them.

Sequencing was carried out using blood. This receptor was obtained from a woman aged 55-70 years in good health. The chain was built from TRBV27 and TRBJ2-7; there is no confident call for the D gene. The CDR3: CASSLSTHEQYF. The bases are TGTGCCAGCAGTTTATCGACCCATGAGCAGTACTTC.